This TCR beta chain was recorded in a study of T cells in tumors after PD-1 blockade. Study summary: Some patients also took daily vismodegib 150 mg during anti-PD-1 treatment. Study-level results: Some novel exhausted tumor clones appeared in pre-treatment blood, suggesting peripheral recruitment.

As regards this clone: No antigen is known for it.

Germline CDR1 LNHDA, CDR2 SQIVND (reference sequence). This CDR3 is 15 amino acids long. V shed 1 base and J 4 bases; nucleotides not matched to a gene: 2. Using immunoSEQ multiplex PCR, the repertoire was profiled, and TCRdb retains in-frame clones only, with some absent. Of around 50,000 clones in the sample, approximately 79% were seen once. The specimen was PBMCs, collected before anti-PD-1 therapy. The receptor was isolated from a human donor with advanced basal cell or squamous cell carcinoma (not recorded which). The chain uses TRBV19 and TRBJ1-5; 9 positions match TRBD1. CDR3 DNA: TGTGCCAGTAGTATAGGACAGGGGGTAAATCAGCCCCAGCATTTT. Protein sequence: CASSIGQGVNQPQHF.